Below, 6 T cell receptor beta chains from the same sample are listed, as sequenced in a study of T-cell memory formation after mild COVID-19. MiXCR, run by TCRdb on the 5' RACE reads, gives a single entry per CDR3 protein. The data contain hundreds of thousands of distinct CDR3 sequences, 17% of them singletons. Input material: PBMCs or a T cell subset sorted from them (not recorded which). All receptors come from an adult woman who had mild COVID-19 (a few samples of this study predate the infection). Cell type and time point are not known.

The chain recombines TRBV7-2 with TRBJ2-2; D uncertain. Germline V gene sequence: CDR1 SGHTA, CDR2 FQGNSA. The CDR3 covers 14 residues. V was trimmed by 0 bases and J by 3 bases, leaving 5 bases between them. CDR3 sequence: CASSLARDTGELFF. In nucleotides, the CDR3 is TGTGCCAGCAGCTTAGCTCGAGACACCGGGGAGCTGTTTTTT.

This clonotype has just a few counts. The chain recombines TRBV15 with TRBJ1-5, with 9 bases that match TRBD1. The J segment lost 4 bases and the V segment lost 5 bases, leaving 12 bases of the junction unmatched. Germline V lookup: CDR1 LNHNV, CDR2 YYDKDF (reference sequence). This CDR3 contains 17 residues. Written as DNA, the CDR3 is TGTGCCACCAGCTCAGGGGTACAGGGGGCTCGGAATCAGCCCCAGCATTTT. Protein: CATSSGVQGARNQPQHF.

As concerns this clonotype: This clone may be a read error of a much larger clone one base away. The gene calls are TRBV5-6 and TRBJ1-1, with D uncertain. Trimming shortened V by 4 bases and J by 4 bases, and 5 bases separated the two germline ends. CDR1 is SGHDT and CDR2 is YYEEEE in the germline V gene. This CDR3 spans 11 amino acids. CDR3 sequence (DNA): TGTGCCAGCAGCCGGATCACTGAAGCTTTCTTT. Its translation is CASSRITEAFF.

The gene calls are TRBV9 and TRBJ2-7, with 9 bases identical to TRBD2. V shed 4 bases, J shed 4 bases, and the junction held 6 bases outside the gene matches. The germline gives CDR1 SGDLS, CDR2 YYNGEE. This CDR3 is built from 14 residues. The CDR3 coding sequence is TGTGCCAGCAGCCCGAGCGGGAGGAAGTACGAGCAGTACTTC. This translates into CASSPSGRKYEQYF.

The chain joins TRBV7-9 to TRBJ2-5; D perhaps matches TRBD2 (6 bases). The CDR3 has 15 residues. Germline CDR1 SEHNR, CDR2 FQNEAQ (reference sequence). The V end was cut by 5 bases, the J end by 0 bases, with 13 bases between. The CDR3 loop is CASSRNREYQETQYF. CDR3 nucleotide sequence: TGTGCCAGCAGCCGAAATCGGGAGTACCAAGAGACCCAGTACTTC.

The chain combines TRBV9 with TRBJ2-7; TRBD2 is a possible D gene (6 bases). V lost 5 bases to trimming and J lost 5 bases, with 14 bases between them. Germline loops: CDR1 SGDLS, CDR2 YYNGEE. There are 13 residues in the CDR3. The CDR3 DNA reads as TGTGCCAGCAGTCCGCCCCGACTAGACGAGCAGTACTTC. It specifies CASSPPRLDEQYF.